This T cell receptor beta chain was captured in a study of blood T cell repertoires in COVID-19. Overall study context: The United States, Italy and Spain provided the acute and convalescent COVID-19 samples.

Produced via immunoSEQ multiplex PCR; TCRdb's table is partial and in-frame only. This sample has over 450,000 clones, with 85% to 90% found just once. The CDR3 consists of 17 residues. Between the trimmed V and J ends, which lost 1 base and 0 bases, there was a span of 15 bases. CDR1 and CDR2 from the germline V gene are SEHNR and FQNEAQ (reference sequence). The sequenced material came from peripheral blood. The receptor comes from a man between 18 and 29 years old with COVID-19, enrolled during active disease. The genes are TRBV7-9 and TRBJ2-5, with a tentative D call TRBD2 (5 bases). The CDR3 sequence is CASSLERSGSYQETQYF. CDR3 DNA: TGTGCCAGCAGCTTAGAGCGGAGCGGAAGCTACCAAGAGACCCAGTACTTC.